This is a list of T cell receptor beta chains from one sample in a study of T cell repertoires in cytomegalovirus infection. TCRdb reanalysed the reads using MiXCR and keeps one entry per CDR3 protein. The sample shows roughly 920,000 distinct CDR3 sequences, roughly a third of them seen only once. These receptors are not linked to any known antigen. The sample here was cultured CD8+ T cells from PBMCs, taken from culture after CMV antigen stimulation. The receptors here all came from a human donor in good health (CMV status not recorded). Some clones in this sample may be carry-over from other donors' samples. The CDR3 runs from the conserved cysteine through the conserved F or W. D genes are given only for firm matches. The size of a clone is reported for some rows only, either as once, few or many, or as a class for expanded clones.

size	V	J	length	D	CDR3	DNA
few	TRBV27	TRBJ1-1	13	NA	CASSSRGATEAFF	TGTGCCAGCAGTTCTCGGGGGGCCACTGAAGCTTTCTTT
NA	TRBV7-2	TRBJ1-2	12	NA	CASSLGTIGYTF	TGTGCCAGCAGCTTAGGCACCATTGGCTACACCTTC
many	TRBV7-2	TRBJ2-1	12	NA	CASSPPRGEQFF	TGTGCCAGCAGCCCCCCTCGGGGTGAGCAGTTCTTC
NA	TRBV4-2	TRBJ1-4	14	TRBD1	CASSHPGQGEKLFF	TGTGCCAGCAGCCACCCAGGACAGGGCGAAAAACTGTTTTTT
NA	TRBV12-3/TRBV12-4	TRBJ1-5	12	NA	CASEAGNQPQHF	TGTGCCAGTGAGGCAGGGAATCAGCCCCAGCATTTT
NA	TRBV20-1	TRBJ2-2	17	NA	CSARTGAFEPNPGELFF	TGCAGTGCTAGAACGGGGGCCTTCGAACCGAACCCCGGGGAGCTGTTTTTT
NA	TRBV7-9	TRBJ1-3	16	NA	CASSPQAGPAGNTIYF	TGTGCCAGCAGCCCACAAGCGGGGCCAGCTGGAAACACCATATATTTT
many	TRBV5-6	TRBJ2-1	15	TRBD1	CASSPDRVAYNEQFF	TGTGCCAGCAGCCCGGACAGGGTAGCCTACAATGAGCAGTTCTTC
NA	TRBV7-6	TRBJ2-3	16	NA	CASSLDGPDLRDTQYF	TGTGCCAGCAGCTTGGATGGGCCGGATCTCAGGGATACGCAGTATTTT
few	TRBV4-1	TRBJ2-5	15	TRBD2	CASSKGLAGIETQYF	TGCGCCAGCAGTAAAGGACTAGCGGGGATCGAGACCCAGTACTTC
few	TRBV7-9	TRBJ1-2	16	NA	CASSSPPDLSRNGYTF	TGTGCCAGCAGCTCACCCCCGGACCTTTCAAGGAATGGCTACACCTTC
few	TRBV7-9	TRBJ2-5	12	NA	CASSLAADREYF	TGTGCCAGCAGCTTAGCAGCCGACCGGGAGTACTTC
NA	TRBV15	TRBJ1-4	16	NA	CATSVTDRPTNEKLFF	TGTGCCACCAGCGTGACAGACCGACCGACTAATGAAAAACTGTTTTTT
few	TRBV20-1	TRBJ1-5	15	TRBD1	CSARTTGYSNQPQHF	TGCAGTGCTAGGACGACAGGGTATAGCAATCAGCCCCAGCATTTT
once	TRBV7-4	TRBJ1-1	13	NA	CASSVTWLAEAFF	TGTGCCAGCAGCGTTACATGGCTCGCTGAAGCTTTCTTT
many	TRBV7-6	TRBJ1-2	12	TRBD1	CASRGQGDGYTF	TGTGCCAGCAGGGGACAGGGCGATGGCTACACCTTC
few	TRBV7-6	TRBJ2-3	17	TRBD2	CASKGLAGVSSTDTQYF	TGTGCCAGCAAGGGACTAGCGGGGGTATCTTCCACAGATACGCAGTATTTT
NA	TRBV6-5	TRBJ1-3	15	NA	CASSYSGTSGNTIYF	TGTGCCAGCAGTTACTCGGGGACATCTGGAAACACCATATATTTT
once	TRBV4-1	TRBJ2-7	16	NA	CASSLDPRGSTYEQYF	TGCGCCAGCAGCCTCGATCCACGGGGAAGCACCTACGAGCAGTACTTC
NA	TRBV7-3	TRBJ2-5	17	TRBD2	CASSRGTSGGSRETQYF	TGTGCCAGCAGCCGAGGGACTAGCGGGGGGTCCCGAGAGACCCAGTACTTC
NA	TRBV20-1	TRBJ2-1	15	NA	CSASEGVMAYNEQFF	TGCAGTGCTAGTGAGGGAGTCATGGCCTACAATGAGCAGTTCTTC
NA	TRBV7-9	TRBJ2-2	17	TRBD2	CASRPKEAGGRTGELFF	TGTGCCAGCAGACCGAAGGAAGCGGGGGGGCGCACCGGGGAGCTGTTTTTT
few	TRBV27	TRBJ2-3	12	NA	CASSSIGDTQYF	TGTGCCAGCAGTTCCATTGGAGATACGCAGTATTTT
few	TRBV6-2/TRBV6-3	TRBJ1-6	13	NA	CASSQQKNSPLHF	TGTGCCAGCAGTCAACAAAAGAATTCACCCCTCCACTTT
NA	TRBV29-1	TRBJ1-2	14	NA	CSAPNTGDNYGYTF	TGCAGCGCCCCTAATACGGGAGATAACTATGGCTACACCTTC
NA	TRBV4-1	TRBJ2-2	16	NA	CASSEGGGVNTGELFF	TGCGCCAGCAGCGAGGGAGGGGGCGTAAACACCGGGGAGCTGTTTTTT
few	TRBV27	TRBJ2-7	13	NA	CASSLSTGLEQYF	TGTGCCAGCAGTTTATCCACAGGGCTCGAGCAGTACTTC
few	TRBV6-1	TRBJ1-5	15	NA	CASSEAGWGNQPQHF	TGTGCCAGCAGTGAAGCCGGGTGGGGTAATCAGCCCCAGCATTTT
NA	TRBV29-1	TRBJ2-1	13	NA	CSVEGETLSEQFF	TGCAGCGTTGAAGGGGAGACGTTGAGTGAGCAGTTCTTC
NA	TRBV12-3/TRBV12-4	TRBJ2-2	15	NA	CASSLADRNTGELFF	TGTGCCAGCAGTTTAGCCGACAGGAACACCGGGGAGCTGTTTTTT
few	TRBV6-2/TRBV6-3	TRBJ1-2	15	NA	CASSYQGSVLYGYTF	TGTGCCAGCAGTTACCAGGGCAGCGTTCTCTATGGCTACACCTTC
many	TRBV7-8	TRBJ2-3	13	NA	CASSPETGDTQYF	TGTGCCAGCAGCCCAGAAACAGGAGATACGCAGTATTTT
few	TRBV2	TRBJ2-7	12	NA	CASSEALGEQYF	TGTGCCAGCAGTGAAGCGCTTGGCGAGCAGTACTTC
few	TRBV27	TRBJ1-1	12	NA	CVSRRGNTEAFF	TGTGTCTCTCGTAGGGGGAACACTGAAGCTTTCTTT
NA	TRBV7-2	TRBJ1-2	15	NA	CASSLAGATNYGYTF	TGTGCCAGCAGCTTAGCAGGGGCAACTAACTATGGCTACACCTTC
NA	TRBV15	TRBJ2-1	13	NA	CATSGGLQYEQFF	TGTGCCACCAGCGGGGGACTGCAATATGAGCAGTTCTTC
many	TRBV7-2	TRBJ1-2	15	NA	CASSPGMQPIYGYTF	TGTGCCAGCAGCCCCGGGATGCAGCCGATCTATGGCTACACCTTC
NA	TRBV27	TRBJ1-1	12	NA	CASSPHGAEAFF	TGTGCCAGCAGTCCTCATGGCGCTGAAGCTTTCTTT
NA	TRBV6-1	TRBJ2-5	15	NA	CASSEGTVMIETQYF	TGTGCCAGCAGTGAAGGAACGGTAATGATAGAGACCCAGTACTTC
NA	TRBV9	TRBJ2-1	14	NA	CASSVFTGIDEQFF	TGTGCCAGCAGCGTTTTTACAGGGATTGATGAGCAGTTCTTC
once	TRBV9	TRBJ2-6	19	TRBD1	CASSGWGTEPYPGANVLTF	TGTGCCAGCAGCGGATGGGGGACAGAACCTTACCCTGGGGCCAACGTCCTGACTTTC
NA	TRBV12-3/TRBV12-4	TRBJ1-1	12	NA	CASSLRGEDAFF	TGTGCCAGCAGTTTACGGGGGGAAGATGCTTTCTTT
NA	TRBV6-2/TRBV6-3	TRBJ2-7	17	NA	CASSYSRLSAGSNEQYF	TGTGCCAGCAGTTACTCTCGGTTATCCGCGGGGTCGAACGAGCAGTACTTC
NA	TRBV5-5	TRBJ2-2	14	NA	CASSLGFDPGGLFF	TGTGCCAGCAGCTTGGGCTTTGACCCCGGGGGGCTGTTTTTT
few	TRBV27	TRBJ1-6	17	NA	CASTAAGASSYNSPLHF	TGTGCCAGTACCGCCGCGGGCGCGAGCTCCTATAATTCACCCCTCCACTTT
many	TRBV6-6	TRBJ1-1	13	NA	CASSYELNTEAFF	TGTGCCAGCAGTTACGAGCTGAACACTGAAGCTTTCTTT
NA	TRBV10-3	TRBJ2-1	18	NA	CAISEPPTGGALYNEQFF	TGTGCCATCAGTGAGCCCCCAACAGGGGGGGCGTTGTACAATGAGCAGTTCTTC
few	TRBV7-2	TRBJ1-5	15	NA	CASSLAVQENQPQHF	TGTGCCAGCAGCTTAGCGGTGCAGGAAAATCAGCCCCAGCATTTT
NA	TRBV10-3	TRBJ1-2	13	TRBD1	CATGQGRGYGYTF	TGTGCCACGGGACAGGGAAGGGGCTATGGCTACACCTTC
few	TRBV7-2	TRBJ1-6	12	NA	CASSSPQAPLHF	TGTGCCAGCAGCTCCCCCCAGGCACCCCTCCACTTT
many	TRBV7-6	TRBJ1-2	16	TRBD1	CASSPQDRVGLVGYTF	TGTGCCAGCAGCCCACAGGACAGGGTCGGCCTAGTTGGCTACACCTTC
few	TRBV27	TRBJ2-1	13	NA	CASSFLDRNEQFF	TGTGCCAGCAGTTTTCTAGACCGAAATGAGCAGTTCTTC
many	TRBV5-6	TRBJ2-3	17	TRBD2	CASSAQLAGGPTDTQYF	TGTGCCAGCAGCGCGCAACTAGCGGGGGGGCCCACAGATACGCAGTATTTT
many	TRBV2	TRBJ2-7	12	NA	CASRQGIYEQYF	TGTGCCAGCAGACAGGGTATCTACGAGCAGTACTTC
NA	TRBV19	TRBJ1-2	15	NA	CASSASGTLNYGYTF	TGTGCCAGTAGTGCCTCCGGGACACTAAACTATGGCTACACCTTC
many	TRBV12-3/TRBV12-4	TRBJ1-3	14	NA	CASIPDKSGNTIYF	TGTGCCAGCATCCCCGACAAATCTGGAAACACCATATATTTT
NA	TRBV4-1	TRBJ1-5	15	NA	CASRQEAGSGQPQHF	TGCGCCAGCAGGCAAGAGGCGGGGTCGGGTCAGCCCCAGCATTTT